The 5 T cell receptor beta chains below come from one sample, sequenced in a study of blood T cell repertoires in COVID-19. Assay: immunoSEQ multiplex PCR; the TCRdb copy retains only in-frame clones and omits some. Among 210,000 or so clones, more than 60% were seen once, and the ten largest hold about 13%. Material: peripheral blood. The source of these receptors is a man aged 45-60 years who had recovered from COVID-19.

This clone was seen just once. In nucleotides, the CDR3 is TGTGCCAGCAGCACGAGCCCAGGTCTAAACTATGGCTACACCTTC. Protein: CASSTSPGLNYGYTF. The chain is built from TRBV7-6 and TRBJ1-2; D not resolved. CDR1 is SGHVS and CDR2 is FNYEAQ in the germline V gene. The CDR3 runs to 15 residues. Between the trimmed V and J ends, which lost 5 bases and 2 bases, there was a span of 15 bases. Full variable domain (rest looked up from reference TRBV7-6 and TRBJ1-2): GAGVSQSPRYKVTKRGQDVALRCDPISGHVSLYWYRQALGQGPEFLTYFNYEAQQDKSGLPNDRFSAERPEGSISTLTIQRTEQRDSAMYRCASSTSPGLNYGYTFGSGTRLTVV.

The V gene is TRBV19, the J gene TRBJ1-3; D is uncertain. Germline-derived CDR1 and CDR2 are LNHDA and SQIVND (reference sequence). With 7 bases removed from V and 4 bases from J, the gap between germline ends came to 20 bases. The CDR3 runs to 16 residues. The CDR3 nucleotides are TGTGCCAGTACGGTCCGGGAGACCCTTGGGGGAAACACCATATATTTT. Its translation: CASTVRETLGGNTIYF.

V is TRBV5-1 and J is TRBJ2-7, with D unresolved. Trimming took 4 bases from V and 5 from J, leaving 22 bases between them. This CDR3 has 16 residues. Germline assignment: CDR1 SGHRS and CDR2 YFSETQ. DNA of the CDR3: TGCGCCAGCAGCCGTGAAAAGAGACTCCTTTTGGACGAGCAGTACTTC. Its translation: CASSREKRLLLDEQYF.

This clone was seen only a few times. This chain links TRBV30 with TRBJ2-2; the match to TRBD1 covers 8 bases. Trimming removed 3 bases from V and 2 bases from J; junction bases left unmatched: 5. CDR1 and CDR2 (germline): GTSNPN, SVGIG (reference sequence). This CDR3 has 15 amino acids. The CDR3 DNA reads as TGTGCCTGGAGCTGGGCAGGGGGCAACACCGGGGAGCTGTTTTTT. This sequence encodes CAWSWAGGNTGELFF.

This CDR3 is CASEVLAGGTGELFF. CDR3 coding DNA: TGTGCCAGCGAAGTGCTAGCGGGAGGTACCGGGGAGCTGTTTTTT. This rearrangement joins TRBV6-5 to TRBJ2-2, with 11 nucleotides matching TRBD2. The CDR3 runs 15 residues. The germline V gene has CDR1 MNHEY and CDR2 SVGAGI. V gave up 8 bases and J gave up 5 bases; unmatched junction bases: 7.